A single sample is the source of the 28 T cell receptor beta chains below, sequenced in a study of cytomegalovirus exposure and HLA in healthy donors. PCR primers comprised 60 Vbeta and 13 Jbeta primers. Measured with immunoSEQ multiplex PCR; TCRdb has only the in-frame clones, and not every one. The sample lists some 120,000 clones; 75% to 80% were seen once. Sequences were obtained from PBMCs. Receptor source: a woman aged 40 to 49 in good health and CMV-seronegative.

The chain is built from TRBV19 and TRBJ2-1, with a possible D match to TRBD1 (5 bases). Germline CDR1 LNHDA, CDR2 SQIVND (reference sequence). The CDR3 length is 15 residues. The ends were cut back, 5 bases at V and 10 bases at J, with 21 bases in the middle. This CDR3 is CASSPGVGLVVEQFF. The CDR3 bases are TGTGCCAGTAGTCCAGGTGTGGGGCTGGTAGTAGAGCAGTTCTTC.

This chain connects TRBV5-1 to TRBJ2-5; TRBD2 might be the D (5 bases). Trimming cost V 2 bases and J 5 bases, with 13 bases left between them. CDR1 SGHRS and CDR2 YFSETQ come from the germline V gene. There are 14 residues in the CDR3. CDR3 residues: CASSFDGMGETQYF. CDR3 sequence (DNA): TGCGCCAGCAGCTTCGACGGGATGGGGGAGACCCAGTACTTC. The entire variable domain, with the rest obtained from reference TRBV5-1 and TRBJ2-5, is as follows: KAGVTQTPRYLIKTRGQQVTLSCSPISGHRSVSWYQQTPGQGLQFLFEYFSETQRNKGNFPGRFSGRQFSNSRSEMNVSTLELGDSALYLCASSFDGMGETQYFGPGTRLLVL.

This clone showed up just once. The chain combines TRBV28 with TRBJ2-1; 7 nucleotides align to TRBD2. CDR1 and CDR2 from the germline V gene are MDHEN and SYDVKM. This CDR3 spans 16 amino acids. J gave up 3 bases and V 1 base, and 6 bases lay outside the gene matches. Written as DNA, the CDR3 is TGTGCCAGCAGTTTATTACCTAGCGGAAGCTACAATGAGCAGTTCTTC. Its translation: CASSLLPSGSYNEQFF.

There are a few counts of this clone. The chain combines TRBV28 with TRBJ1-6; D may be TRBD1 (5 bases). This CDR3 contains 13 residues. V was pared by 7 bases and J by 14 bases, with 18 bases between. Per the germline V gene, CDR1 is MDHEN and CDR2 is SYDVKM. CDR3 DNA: TGTGCCAGCACAGGGACTCACGTTTTGGCCCTCCACTTT. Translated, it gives CASTGTHVLALHF.

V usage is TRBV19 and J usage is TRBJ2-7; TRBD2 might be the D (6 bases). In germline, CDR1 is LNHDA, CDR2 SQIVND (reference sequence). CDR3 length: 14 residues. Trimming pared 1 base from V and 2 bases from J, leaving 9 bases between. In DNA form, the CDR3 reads TGTGCCAGTAGTATAGGCGGGGATACCTACGAGCAGTACTTC. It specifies CASSIGGDTYEQYF.

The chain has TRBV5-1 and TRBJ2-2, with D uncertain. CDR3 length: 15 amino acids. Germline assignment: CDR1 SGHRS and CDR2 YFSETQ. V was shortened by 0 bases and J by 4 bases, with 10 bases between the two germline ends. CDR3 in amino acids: CASSLGAQPTGELFF. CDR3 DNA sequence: TGCGCCAGCAGCTTGGGGGCACAGCCCACCGGGGAGCTGTTTTTT.

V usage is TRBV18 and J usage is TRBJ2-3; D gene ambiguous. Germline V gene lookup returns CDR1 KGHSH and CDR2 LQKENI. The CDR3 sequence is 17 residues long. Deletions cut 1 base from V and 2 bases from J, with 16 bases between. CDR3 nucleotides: TGTGCCAGCTCACCACGCGATAGAACCCCCTTCACAGATACGCAGTATTTT. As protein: CASSPRDRTPFTDTQYF.

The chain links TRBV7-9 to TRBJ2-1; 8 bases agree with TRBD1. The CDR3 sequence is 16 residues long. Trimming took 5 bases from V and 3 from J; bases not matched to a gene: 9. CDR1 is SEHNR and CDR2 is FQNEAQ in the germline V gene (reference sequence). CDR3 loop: CASSLGQGAFYNEQFF. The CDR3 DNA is TGTGCCAGCAGCCTTGGACAGGGAGCTTTCTACAATGAGCAGTTCTTC.

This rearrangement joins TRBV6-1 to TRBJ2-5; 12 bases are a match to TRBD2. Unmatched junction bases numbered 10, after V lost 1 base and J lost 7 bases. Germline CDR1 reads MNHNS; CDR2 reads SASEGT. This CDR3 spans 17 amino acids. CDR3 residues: CASSEGLAGGPKVTQYF. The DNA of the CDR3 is TGTGCCAGCAGTGAAGGCCTAGCGGGAGGGCCTAAAGTGACCCAGTACTTC.

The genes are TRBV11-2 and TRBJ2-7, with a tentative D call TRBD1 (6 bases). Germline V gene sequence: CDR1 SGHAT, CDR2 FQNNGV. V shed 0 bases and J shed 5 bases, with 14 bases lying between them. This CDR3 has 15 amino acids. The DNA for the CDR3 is TGTGCCAGCAGCTTAGATTGGGGGCTTGGAGACGAGCAGTACTTC. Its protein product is CASSLDWGLGDEQYF.

In DNA, the CDR3 is TGCGCCAGCAGCCAAGATCGCGAGAGGGTTGAGCAGTTCTTC. Protein: CASSQDRERVEQFF. The chain carries TRBV4-1 and TRBJ2-1; D possibly corresponds to TRBD2 (5 bases). The CDR3 covers 14 residues. Germline V gene lookup returns CDR1 MGHRA and CDR2 YSYEKL. The V end lost 0 bases, the J end lost 9 bases, and 12 bases lay between the germline ends.

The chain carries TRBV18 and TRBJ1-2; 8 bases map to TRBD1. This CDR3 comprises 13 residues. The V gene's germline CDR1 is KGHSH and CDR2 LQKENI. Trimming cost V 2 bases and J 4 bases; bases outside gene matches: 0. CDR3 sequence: CASSPDRGYGYTF. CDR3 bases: TGTGCCAGCTCACCAGACAGGGGCTATGGCTACACCTTC.

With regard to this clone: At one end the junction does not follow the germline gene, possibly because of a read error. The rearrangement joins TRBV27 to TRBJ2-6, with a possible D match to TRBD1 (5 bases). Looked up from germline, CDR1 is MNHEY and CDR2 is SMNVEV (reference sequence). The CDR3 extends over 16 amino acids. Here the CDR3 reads CASALSAGSGANGLTF. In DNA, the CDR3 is TGTGCCAGTGCTCTCTCGGCTGGCTCTGGGGCCAACGGCCTGACTTTC.

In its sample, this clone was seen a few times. The CDR3 nucleotides read TGTGCCAGCAGTTTATTCTATGGGACAACCACGGGGTTCTTC. Residues: CASSLFYGTTTGFF. The rearrangement uses TRBV27 and TRBJ2-1, with TRBD1 as a possible D gene (6 bases). This CDR3 contains 14 residues. Germline CDR1 is MNHEY and CDR2 is SMNVEV (reference sequence). The ends were cut back, 1 base at V and 15 bases at J, with 19 bases in the middle.

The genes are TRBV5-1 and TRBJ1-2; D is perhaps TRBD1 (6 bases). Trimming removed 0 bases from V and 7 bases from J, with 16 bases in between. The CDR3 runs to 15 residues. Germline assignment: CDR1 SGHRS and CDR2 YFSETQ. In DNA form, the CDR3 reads TGCGCCAGCAGCTTGGGGACGGCGGCGGACAGTGGCTACACCTTC. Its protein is CASSLGTAADSGYTF.

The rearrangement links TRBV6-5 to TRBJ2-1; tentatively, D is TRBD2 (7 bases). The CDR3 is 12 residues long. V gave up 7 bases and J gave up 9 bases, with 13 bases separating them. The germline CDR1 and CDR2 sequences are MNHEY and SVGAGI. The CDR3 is CASTIGGGEQFF. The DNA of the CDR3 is TGTGCCAGCACCATAGGGGGGGGTGAGCAGTTCTTC.

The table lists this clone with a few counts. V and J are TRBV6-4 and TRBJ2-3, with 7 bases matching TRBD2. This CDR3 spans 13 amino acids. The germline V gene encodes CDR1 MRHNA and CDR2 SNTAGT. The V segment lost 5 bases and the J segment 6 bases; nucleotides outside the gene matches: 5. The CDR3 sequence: CASSSGEGDTQYF. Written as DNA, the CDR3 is TGTGCCAGCAGTAGCGGGGAGGGGGATACGCAGTATTTT.

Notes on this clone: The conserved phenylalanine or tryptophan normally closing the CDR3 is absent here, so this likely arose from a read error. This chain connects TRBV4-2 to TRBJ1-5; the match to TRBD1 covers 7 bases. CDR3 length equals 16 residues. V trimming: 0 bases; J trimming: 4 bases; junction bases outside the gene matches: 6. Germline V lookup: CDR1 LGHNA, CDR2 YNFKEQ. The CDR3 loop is CASSQEQGSINQPQHS. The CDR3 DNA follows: TGTGCCAGCAGCCAAGAACAGGGGAGTATTAATCAGCCCCAGCATTCT.

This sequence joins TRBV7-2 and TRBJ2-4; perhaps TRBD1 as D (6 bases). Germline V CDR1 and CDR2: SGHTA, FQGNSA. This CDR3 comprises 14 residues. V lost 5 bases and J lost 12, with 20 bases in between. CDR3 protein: CASSPLGYGGSQYF. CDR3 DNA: TGTGCCAGCAGCCCGCTGGGGTATGGGGGCAGTCAGTACTTC.

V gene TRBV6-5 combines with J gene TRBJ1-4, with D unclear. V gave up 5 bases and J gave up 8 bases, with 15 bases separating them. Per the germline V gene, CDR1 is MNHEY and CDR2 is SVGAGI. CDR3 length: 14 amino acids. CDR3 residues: CASSPAGYEEKLFF. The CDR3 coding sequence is TGTGCCAGCAGTCCGGCCGGGTATGAGGAAAAACTGTTTTTT.

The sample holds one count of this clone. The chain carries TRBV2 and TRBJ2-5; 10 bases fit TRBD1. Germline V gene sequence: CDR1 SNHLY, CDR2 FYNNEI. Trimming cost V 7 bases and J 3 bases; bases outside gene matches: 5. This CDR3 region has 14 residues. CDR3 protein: CASKAGTGEETQYF. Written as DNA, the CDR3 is TGTGCCAGCAAAGCCGGGACAGGGGAAGAGACCCAGTACTTC.

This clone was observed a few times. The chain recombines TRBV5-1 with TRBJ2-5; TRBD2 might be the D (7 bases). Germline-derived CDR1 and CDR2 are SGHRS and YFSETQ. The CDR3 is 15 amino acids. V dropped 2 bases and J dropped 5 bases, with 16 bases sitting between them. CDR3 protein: CASSFMTPGGETQYF. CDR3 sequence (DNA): TGCGCCAGCAGCTTCATGACGCCGGGGGGCGAGACCCAGTACTTC.

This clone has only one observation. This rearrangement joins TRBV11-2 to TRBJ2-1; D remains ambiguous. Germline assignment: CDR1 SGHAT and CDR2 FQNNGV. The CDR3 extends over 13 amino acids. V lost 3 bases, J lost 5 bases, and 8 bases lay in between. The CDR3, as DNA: TGTGCCAGCAGCTTTGAGCCCCACAATGAGCAGTTCTTC. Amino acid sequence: CASSFEPHNEQFF.

This CDR3 reads CASSSQGRGSDTQYF. CDR3 nucleotide sequence: TGTGCCAGCAGTTCCCAGGGGAGGGGGTCAGATACGCAGTATTTT. The chain recombines TRBV6-6 with TRBJ2-3; D possibly corresponds to TRBD2 (7 bases). The CDR3 is 15 amino acids. The V end lost 4 bases, the J end lost 4 bases, and 15 bases lay between the germline ends. Germline V lookup: CDR1 MNHNY, CDR2 SVGAGI (reference sequence).

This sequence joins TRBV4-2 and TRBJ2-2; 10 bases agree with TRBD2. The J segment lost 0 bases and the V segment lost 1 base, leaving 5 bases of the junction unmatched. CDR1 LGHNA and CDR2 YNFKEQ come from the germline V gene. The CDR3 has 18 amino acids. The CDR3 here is CASSQGLAGNANTGELFF. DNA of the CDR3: TGTGCCAGCAGCCAAGGACTAGCGGGCAACGCGAACACCGGGGAGCTGTTTTTT.

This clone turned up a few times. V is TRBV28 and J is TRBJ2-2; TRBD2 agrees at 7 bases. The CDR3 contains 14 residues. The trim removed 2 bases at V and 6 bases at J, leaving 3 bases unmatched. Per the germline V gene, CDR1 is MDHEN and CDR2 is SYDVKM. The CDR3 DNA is TGTGCCAGCAGTTTAGGCGGGAGTTCCGGGGAGCTGTTTTTT. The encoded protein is CASSLGGSSGELFF.

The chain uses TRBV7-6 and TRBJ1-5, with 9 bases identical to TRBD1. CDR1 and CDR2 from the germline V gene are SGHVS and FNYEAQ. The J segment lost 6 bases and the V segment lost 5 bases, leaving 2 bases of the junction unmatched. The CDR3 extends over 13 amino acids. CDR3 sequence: CASSEDRGQPQHF. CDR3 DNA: TGTGCCAGCAGCGAGGACAGGGGTCAGCCCCAGCATTTT.

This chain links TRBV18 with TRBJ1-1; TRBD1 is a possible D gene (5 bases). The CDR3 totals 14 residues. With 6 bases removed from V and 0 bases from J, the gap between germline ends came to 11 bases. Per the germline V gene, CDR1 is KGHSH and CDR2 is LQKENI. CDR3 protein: CASSMTAMNTEAFF. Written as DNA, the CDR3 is TGTGCCAGCTCTATGACAGCCATGAACACTGAAGCTTTCTTT.